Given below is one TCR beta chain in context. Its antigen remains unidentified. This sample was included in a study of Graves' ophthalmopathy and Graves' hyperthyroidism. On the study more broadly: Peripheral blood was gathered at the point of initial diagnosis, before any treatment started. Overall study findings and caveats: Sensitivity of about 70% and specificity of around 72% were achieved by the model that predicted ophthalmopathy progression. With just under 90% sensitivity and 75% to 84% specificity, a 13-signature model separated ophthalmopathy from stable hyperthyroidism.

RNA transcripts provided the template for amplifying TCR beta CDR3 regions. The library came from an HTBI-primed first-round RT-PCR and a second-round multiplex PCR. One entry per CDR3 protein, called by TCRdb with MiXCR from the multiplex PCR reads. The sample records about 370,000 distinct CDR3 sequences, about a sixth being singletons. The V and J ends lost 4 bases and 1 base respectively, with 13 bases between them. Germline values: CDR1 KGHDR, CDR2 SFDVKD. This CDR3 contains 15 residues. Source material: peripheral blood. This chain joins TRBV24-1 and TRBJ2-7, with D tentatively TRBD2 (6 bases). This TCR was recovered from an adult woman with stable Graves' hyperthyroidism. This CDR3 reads CATSEERAVSYEQYF. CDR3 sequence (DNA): TGTGCCACCAGTGAGGAGCGGGCGGTTTCCTACGAGCAGTACTTC.